The 26 T cell receptor beta chains below all came from one sample that was sequenced in a study of shared T cell receptors in the human thymus. Profiling relied on immunoSEQ multiplex PCR, and the TCRdb table lists in-frame clones only, not all of them. The table has under 450,000 clones, roughly 94% seen once. Material: thymocytes. The receptors come from a human donor.

This clone has a handful of counts. The rearrangement links TRBV4-1 to TRBJ2-1; TRBD2 matches at 15 bases. Trimming removed 3 bases from V and 3 bases from J; junction bases left unmatched: 3. This CDR3 has 17 amino acids. Germline CDR1 is MGHRA and CDR2 is YSYEKL. The CDR3 region is CASSQGLAGGHYNEQFF. The CDR3 DNA is TGCGCCAGCAGCCAGGGACTAGCGGGAGGTCACTACAATGAGCAGTTCTTC.

This sequence joins TRBV29-1 and TRBJ2-7, with D tentatively TRBD1 (6 bases). Trimming took off 4 bases at V and 4 bases at J, with 20 bases between the two ends. The CDR3 runs 15 residues. CDR1 and CDR2 (germline): SQVTM, ANQGSEA. For the CDR3, the DNA is TGCAGCGTTGTGAAATGGGGCAGGGGCCTATACGAGCAGTACTTC. Translating gives CSVVKWGRGLYEQYF.

Written as DNA, the CDR3 is TGTGCCATCACCAGGGGTACCGGGGAGCTGTTTTTT. Translating gives CAITRGTGELFF. V usage is TRBV28 and J usage is TRBJ2-2; perhaps TRBD1 as D (6 bases). CDR1 is MDHEN and CDR2 is SYDVKM in the germline V gene. Trimming removed 10 bases at V and 5 bases at J, with 11 bases between. This CDR3 is built from 12 residues.

The chain recombines TRBV5-1 with TRBJ1-1; D not resolved. Germline CDR1 SGHRS, CDR2 YFSETQ. The CDR3 is 14 amino acids. V was shortened by 3 bases and J by 2 bases, with 11 bases between the two germline ends. The chain's CDR3 is CASSSEGTNTEAFF. The CDR3 DNA is TGCGCCAGCAGCTCGGAGGGAACCAACACTGAAGCTTTCTTT.

The rearrangement joins TRBV6-1 to TRBJ1-2; the D gene is possibly TRBD1 (5 bases). The CDR3 consists of 15 residues. The germline gives CDR1 MNHNS, CDR2 SASEGT. Between the trimmed V and J ends, which lost 2 bases and 1 base, there was a span of 11 bases. The CDR3 protein is CASSELRGINYGYTF. The CDR3 nucleotides are TGTGCCAGCAGTGAACTGAGGGGAATTAACTATGGCTACACCTTC.

This rearrangement joins TRBV14 to TRBJ2-1; D is unresolved. From germline, CDR1 is SGHDN and CDR2 FVKESK. The CDR3 covers 13 residues. Trimming cost V 1 base and J 10 bases, with 11 bases left between them. The CDR3 sequence: CASSQVTGYEQFF. Here the CDR3 DNA reads TGTGCCAGCAGCCAAGTAACTGGGTACGAGCAGTTCTTC.

This clone has only a few counts. The chain combines TRBV18 with TRBJ1-2; D is ambiguous. V lost 2 bases to trimming and J lost 7 bases, with 14 bases between them. This CDR3 is 14 amino acids long. Germline-derived CDR1 and CDR2 are KGHSH and LQKENI. The CDR3 loop is CASSPRTALFGYTF. The CDR3 coding sequence is TGTGCCAGCTCACCAAGGACTGCCTTGTTTGGCTACACCTTC.

The genes are TRBV7-9 and TRBJ2-3, with 12 bases that match TRBD2. Germline values: CDR1 SEHNR, CDR2 FQNEAQ (reference sequence). V dropped 5 bases and J dropped 4; count of bases not matched to a gene: 7. The CDR3 runs to 16 residues. The CDR3: CASSELAGGEADTQYF. CDR3 DNA sequence: TGTGCCAGCAGCGAACTAGCGGGAGGAGAGGCAGATACGCAGTATTTT.

The V and J genes are TRBV4-2 and TRBJ2-3; maybe TRBD2 (6 bases). The CDR3 loop spans 22 amino acids. The germline CDR1 and CDR2 sequences are LGHNA and YNFKEQ. V was clipped by 0 bases and J by 5 bases, with 33 bases between them. This chain's CDR3 is CASSQDTKPPRRGRPSRDTQYF. CDR3 nucleotide sequence: TGTGCCAGCAGCCAAGACACTAAACCCCCTCGGCGTGGGAGGCCTTCTAGAGATACGCAGTATTTT.

The rearrangement uses TRBV6-1 and TRBJ2-3, with 9 bases lining up with TRBD2. CDR1 MNHNS and CDR2 SASEGT come from the germline V gene. V gave up 1 base and J gave up 5 bases; unmatched junction bases: 16. This CDR3 is built from 19 residues. The CDR3 sequence is CASSEEASGIYRRGDTQYF. CDR3 DNA: TGTGCCAGCAGTGAAGAGGCTAGCGGGATATACCGTAGGGGAGATACGCAGTATTTT.

The table lists this clone with a few counts. The CDR3 region is CASSSPWLAGTTDTQYF. DNA for the CDR3: TGTGCCAGCAGCTCCCCTTGGCTAGCGGGAACCACAGATACGCAGTATTTT. This chain links TRBV7-6 with TRBJ2-3; 9 bases fit TRBD2. V lost 4 bases to trimming and J lost 2 bases; unmatched junction nucleotides: 10. CDR3 length equals 17 residues. Germline V lookup: CDR1 SGHVS, CDR2 FNYEAQ. Full variable domain (missing parts from reference TRBV7-6 and TRBJ2-3): GAGVSQSPRYKVTKRGQDVALRCDPISGHVSLYWYRQALGQGPEFLTYFNYEAQQDKSGLPNDRFSAERPEGSISTLTIQRTEQRDSAMYRCASSSPWLAGTTDTQYFGPGTRLTVL.

This clone appeared once. Germline and junction disagree at one end, which may indicate a read error. V gene TRBV15 combines with J gene TRBJ2-7; D might be TRBD1 (5 bases). CDR1 and CDR2 (germline): LNHNV, YYDKDF (reference sequence). The CDR3 contains 11 residues. CDR3 in amino acids: CATGRVGEQYF. The DNA for the CDR3 is TGTGCCACCGGCAGGGTTGGCGAGCAGTACTTC. Drawing the rest from reference TRBV15 and TRBJ2-7, the complete variable domain is DAMVIQNPRYQVTQFGKPVTLSCSQTLNHNVMYWYQQKSSQAPKLLFHYYDKDFNNEADTPDNFQSRRPNTSFCFLDIRSPGLGDTAMYLCATGRVGEQYFGPGTRLTVT.

The genes are TRBV28 and TRBJ2-7; 9 bases align to TRBD2. This CDR3 has 16 amino acids. V lost 3 bases to trimming and J lost 3 bases; unmatched junction nucleotides: 9. Germline assignment: CDR1 MDHEN and CDR2 SYDVKM. In nucleotides, the CDR3 is TGTGCCAGCAGTTTGAGCGGGAGGCACCGGGGCTACGAGCAGTACTTC. Amino acid sequence: CASSLSGRHRGYEQYF.

The rearrangement joins TRBV6-6 to TRBJ1-3, with 7 bases that match TRBD1. This CDR3 has 16 amino acids. In germline, CDR1 is MNHNY, CDR2 SVGAGI (reference sequence). V was clipped by 0 bases and J by 4 bases; unmatched bases: 6. The CDR3 loop reads CASSYSGQFGGNTIYF. The CDR3 DNA reads as TGTGCCAGCAGTTACTCGGGACAGTTTGGGGGAAACACCATATATTTT.

The chain joins TRBV28 to TRBJ1-1; D not certain. V lost 6 bases and J lost 6, with 14 bases in between. This CDR3 region has 13 residues. CDR1 is MDHEN, CDR2 SYDVKM, per germline. The CDR3 sequence: CASRYPPGPEAFF. The CDR3 DNA reads as TGTGCCAGCAGGTACCCCCCGGGTCCTGAAGCTTTCTTT.

CDR3 protein: CASSRGARGYTF. In nucleotides, the CDR3 is TGTGCCAGCAGTCGGGGGGCACGTGGCTACACCTTC. This rearrangement joins TRBV25-1 to TRBJ1-2, with D perhaps matching TRBD1 (6 bases). Trimming cost V 5 bases and J 7 bases, with 11 bases left between them. The CDR3 extends over 12 amino acids. The V gene's germline CDR1 is MGHDK and CDR2 SYGVNS.

In DNA, the CDR3 is TGTGCCACCAGCAGAGATAGGGCCGGGACAGGGGACTTTAGCACAGATACGCAGTATTTT. Protein: CATSRDRAGTGDFSTDTQYF. This sequence joins TRBV15 and TRBJ2-3; 10 bases map to TRBD1. This CDR3 contains 20 residues. V lost 0 bases to trimming and J lost 0 bases; unmatched junction nucleotides: 12. In germline, CDR1 is LNHNV, CDR2 YYDKDF (reference sequence).

The chain links TRBV2 to TRBJ1-2; D is undetermined. Germline V gene sequence: CDR1 SNHLY, CDR2 FYNNEI. The CDR3 spans 15 residues. V was trimmed by 1 base and J by 5 bases, leaving 14 bases between them. This CDR3 reads CASSEEASPGYGYTF. CDR3 nucleotide sequence: TGTGCCAGCAGTGAAGAAGCCTCGCCCGGGTATGGCTACACCTTC.

This chain joins TRBV7-8 and TRBJ1-1; TRBD1 might be the D (5 bases). This CDR3 contains 17 residues. V was trimmed by 2 bases and J by 1 base, leaving 17 bases between them. Germline lookup yields CDR1 SGHVS and CDR2 FQNEAQ. The CDR3 DNA is TGTGCCAGCAGCTTAACGGTCGGGACTGGCCCGAACACTGAAGCTTTCTTT. As protein: CASSLTVGTGPNTEAFF.

This rearrangement joins TRBV15 to TRBJ1-1; D is undetermined. Germline CDR1 is LNHNV and CDR2 is YYDKDF (reference sequence). Trimming removed 5 bases from V and 0 bases from J, with 25 bases in between. CDR3 length equals 19 residues. CDR3 in amino acids: CATSPKGETASRVNTEAFF. CDR3 DNA sequence: TGTGCCACCAGCCCGAAGGGCGAAACAGCCTCTAGGGTGAACACTGAAGCTTTCTTT.

This chain connects TRBV18 to TRBJ2-1; 7 positions agree with TRBD2. Looked up from germline, CDR1 is KGHSH and CDR2 is LQKENI. This CDR3 has 17 residues. The V segment lost 0 bases and the J segment 6 bases; nucleotides outside the gene matches: 11. The DNA of the CDR3 is TGTGCCAGCTCACCACCGCATAGGGGAGGGCCGATCAATGAGCAGTTCTTC. Amino acid sequence: CASSPPHRGGPINEQFF.

The J gene is TRBJ2-3, the V gene TRBV2; D is possibly TRBD2 (5 bases). V lost 6 bases and J 1 base, leaving 17 bases between the germline ends. The CDR3 runs 16 residues. From germline, CDR1 is SNHLY and CDR2 FYNNEI. The CDR3 DNA is TGTGCCAGCAGCGCAACTAGGCTATCCCGCACAGATACGCAGTATTTT. Amino acid sequence: CASSATRLSRTDTQYF.

The chain has TRBV18 and TRBJ2-4; 7 nucleotides agree with TRBD2. The germline V gene has CDR1 KGHSH and CDR2 LQKENI. J gave up 1 base and V 3 bases, and 6 bases lay outside the gene matches. The CDR3 has 16 residues. CDR3 residues: CASSPPRGGAKNIQYF. The CDR3 bases are TGTGCCAGCTCACCCCCCCGGGGAGGGGCCAAAAACATTCAGTACTTC.

This sequence joins TRBV27 and TRBJ2-3; 9 bases map to TRBD2. CDR1 and CDR2 (germline): MNHEY, SMNVEV (reference sequence). Trimming took 2 bases from V and 5 from J; bases not matched to a gene: 2. The CDR3 contains 14 residues. This chain's CDR3 is CASSLLAGKDTQYF. CDR3 sequence (DNA): TGTGCCAGCAGTTTACTAGCGGGAAAAGATACGCAGTATTTT.

The chain is built from TRBV15 and TRBJ2-5; TRBD1 or TRBD2 may be the D gene (5 bases each). The V gene lost 6 bases and the J gene lost 5 bases, with 25 bases spanning the gap. The CDR3 extends over 17 amino acids. CDR1 is LNHNV and CDR2 is YYDKDF in the germline V gene (reference sequence). In nucleotides, the CDR3 is TGTGCCACCAGTCACAGGAGGACTCGCAACGGGTGGGAGACCCAGTACTTC. It codes for CATSHRRTRNGWETQYF. The complete variable domain, with remaining parts taken from reference TRBV15 and TRBJ2-5, reads DAMVIQNPRYQVTQFGKPVTLSCSQTLNHNVMYWYQQKSSQAPKLLFHYYDKDFNNEADTPDNFQSRRPNTSFCFLDIRSPGLGDTAMYLCATSHRRTRNGWETQYFGPGTRLLVL.

The chain carries TRBV4-2 and TRBJ1-5; D unclear. Germline values: CDR1 LGHNA, CDR2 YNFKEQ. V was shortened by 4 bases and J by 3 bases, with 16 bases between the two germline ends. This CDR3 has 16 residues. The CDR3 here is CASSPQTPGNNQPQHF. In DNA form, the CDR3 reads TGTGCCAGCAGCCCACAAACCCCAGGAAACAATCAGCCCCAGCATTTT.